This section outlines one TCR beta chain sequence together with its context. The antigen is unknown. The data belong to a study of cytomegalovirus exposure and HLA in healthy donors. Findings of the study overall: For most TCR sequences rarity was the rule, although some public TCRs occurred in many donors. In an earlier analysis, productive rearrangement rates for most beta V segments clustered near 87% or 30%. Presence/absence analysis assumed near-uniform sequencing depth across donors.

The primer mix had 60 Vbeta and 13 Jbeta primers. The table came from immunoSEQ multiplex PCR; TCRdb's copy has only in-frame clones and leaves some out. The table includes fewer than 130,000 clones, roughly 80% detected once. The specimen sequenced was PBMCs. The sequence was obtained from a woman between 25 and 40 years old in good health and CMV-seronegative.

CDR3 residues: CASSLTWTAKAEKETQYF. The CDR3 bases are TGTGCCAGCAGCCTTACATGGACAGCTAAGGCTGAGAAAGAGACCCAGTACTTC. The chain links TRBV7-6 to TRBJ2-5; possibly TRBD1 for D (6 bases). Trimming pared 5 bases from V and 3 bases from J, leaving 25 bases between. The CDR3 is 18 amino acids. Germline values: CDR1 SGHVS, CDR2 FNYEAQ. The full variable domain, rest sourced from reference TRBV7-6 and TRBJ2-5, is GAGVSQSPRYKVTKRGQDVALRCDPISGHVSLYWYRQALGQGPEFLTYFNYEAQQDKSGLPNDRFSAERPEGSISTLTIQRTEQRDSAMYRCASSLTWTAKAEKETQYFGPGTRLLVL.